This TCR beta chain was identified during a study of early T cells in non-severe SARS-CoV-2 infection. Study in general: The study sequenced bulk RNA from unsorted whole blood, with chains unpaired. General study results and limits: A preference for anti-spike CD8 responses marked VDJdb matching, which missed private and CD4 specificities.

This clonotype was found many times. Its antigen remains unidentified. Unique molecular identifiers (one per individual cDNA molecule) were attached. TCRdb fed the 5' RACE reads into MiXCR, producing one record per CDR3 protein. The data contain around 30,000 distinct CDR3 sequences, roughly 5% of them singletons. This CDR3 contains 14 residues. Trimming removed 1 base at V and 3 bases at J, with 9 bases between. Germline values: CDR1 LGHDT, CDR2 YNNKEL (reference sequence). Sequenced: whole blood. This receptor was taken from an adult who was a healthcare worker with PCR-confirmed SARS-CoV-2 infection or an uninfected control (not recorded which). The chain links TRBV3-1 to TRBJ1-1; TRBD1 is a possible D gene (6 bases). Here the CDR3 reads CASSQVAGDTEAFF. The CDR3, as DNA: TGTGCCAGCAGCCAAGTCGCAGGGGACACTGAAGCTTTCTTT. The full variable domain, its missing parts supplied by reference TRBV3-1 and TRBJ1-1, is DTAVSQTPKYLVTQMGNDKSIKCEQNLGHDTMYWYKQDSKKFLKIMFSYNNKELIINETVPNRFSPKSPDKAHLNLHINSLELGDSAVYFCASSQVAGDTEAFFGQGTRLTVV.